This T cell receptor (beta chain) comes out of a study of beta chain features in type 1 diabetes. About the research overall: Similarity in age, gender and cell yields was seen between patients and healthy donors.

Germline loops: CDR1 KGHSH, CDR2 LQKENI. The length of the CDR3 is 13 residues. V lost 3 bases and J lost 5, with 10 bases in between. The study's findings and limits: Short templates might get an advantage during PCR, and this would be equal in patients and controls.

As regards this clone: Its target is unknown.

The investigators reverse transcribed all of the isolated RNA, so they sequenced expressed TCRB transcripts. Clones were read by immunoSEQ multiplex PCR, and TCRdb kept only the in-frame ones, dropping some. In the table there are 9,400 or so clones, 75% to 80% of which are singletons. Via the markers CD45RO/CCR7/CD25/CD127/CD95/CD27, stem cell-like memory, regulatory, central memory and naive CD4+ cells were sorted. The receptor comes from a woman aged 18-29 years in good health. This chain joins TRBV18 and TRBJ2-5; D unclear. The specimen was Tregs from blood. The CDR3 reads CASSPGTRETQYF. CDR3 coding DNA: TGTGCCAGCTCACCGGGCACCCGGGAGACCCAGTACTTC.